The rows below give T cell receptor beta chains drawn from one sample of a study of cytomegalovirus exposure and HLA in healthy donors. TCRdb keeps only in-frame clones here, not all; method: immunoSEQ multiplex PCR. The sample carries tens of thousands of clones, about three quarters recorded once. Sequenced sample: PBMCs. These receptor sequences come from a male donor in good health and CMV-seronegative. CDR3s leave out the opening cysteine and the closing phenylalanine or tryptophan.

ASSSGDSQY	TRBV5-4	TRBJ2-7
ASSPTGENTEAF	TRBV28	TRBJ1-1
ASSLTGRRDEAF	TRBV5-6	TRBJ1-1
ASISSLFYNEQF	TRBV6-1	TRBJ2-1
ASRMTGDETQY	TRBV7-9	TRBJ2-5
ASSLANARDSSYEQY	TRBV7-8	TRBJ2-7
ASSPNRDRGAYEQY	TRBV27	TRBJ2-7
ASSPVQGAGYGYT	TRBV5-4	TRBJ1-2
ASSNYDRDSGNTIY	TRBV5-6	TRBJ1-3
ASSSTQGVEKLF	TRBV7-2	TRBJ1-4
ASSNRDIQVDTQY	TRBV5-1	TRBJ2-3
ASSATSGRGEQY	TRBV7-3	TRBJ2-5
ASSLGLAGGKETQY	TRBV6-6	TRBJ2-5
ASSSYGEGQPQH	TRBV5-1	TRBJ1-5
AWSVQTITYNEQF	TRBV30	TRBJ2-1
AISVTDKETQY	TRBV10-3	TRBJ2-5
AIGGQSHSEQY	TRBV5-4	TRBJ2-7
SVGRGPPGGGGYP	TRBV29-1	TRBJ1-2
ASSGTSRNLNIQY	TRBV2	TRBJ2-4
ASSFGTGLSQPQH	TRBV7-8	TRBJ1-5
ASSLAGEGETQY	TRBV6-6	TRBJ2-5
ASSFPGLAHEQY	TRBV5-4	TRBJ2-7
ASSVGQGFSYEQY	TRBV9	TRBJ2-7
ASSDSGGATDTQY	TRBV6-4	TRBJ2-3
ASSYLGQGETQY	TRBV6-6	TRBJ2-5
ASSREAANTGELF	TRBV4-1	TRBJ2-2
ASSVGRGNTEAF	TRBV9	TRBJ1-1
ASSQEFGTGYNEQF	TRBV4-3	TRBJ2-1
ASSLAGQGINEQY	TRBV7-9	TRBJ2-7
ASSRTQGIYEQY	TRBV6-5	TRBJ2-7
ASSQDRGAGGIDTQY	TRBV14	TRBJ2-3
ASSLVGTDTQY	TRBV7-6	TRBJ2-3
ASSSSTGGHEKLF	TRBV5-1	TRBJ1-4
ASSLVGGEGQPQH	TRBV7-2	TRBJ1-5
ASRPGTVNTEAF	TRBV5-1	TRBJ1-1
ASSIEGTEAF	TRBV5-1	TRBJ1-1
ASSVTDFT	TRBV6-1	TRBJ1-2
SVTSAKNIQY	TRBV29-1	TRBJ2-4
ASSQNQGQGTF	TRBV5-1	TRBJ1-1
ASSSASGSGTGELF	TRBV7-3	TRBJ2-2
SSSLSQVTEKLF	TRBV7-9	TRBJ1-4
AWSVLWGDDSPLH	TRBV30	TRBJ1-6
ASSSTPASSYEQY	TRBV18	TRBJ2-7
ASSYSAGYTGELF	TRBV6-5	TRBJ2-2
ASSGSSGIKNIQY	TRBV5-5	TRBJ2-4
ASSLGQGRVSGYT	TRBV7-2	TRBJ1-2
ASSLFTVQGEKLF	TRBV11-2	TRBJ1-4
ASRPGQSFRTDTQY	TRBV5-1	TRBJ2-3
ASSGTGYSNQPQH	TRBV7-9	TRBJ1-5
SVPGQSNDKLF	TRBV29-1	TRBJ1-4
ASSQGVVSSGNTIY	TRBV4-3	TRBJ1-3